A single sample is the source of the 23 T cell receptor beta chains below, sequenced in a study of cytomegalovirus exposure and HLA in healthy donors. The PCR ran on 60 Vbeta and 13 Jbeta primers. Assay used: immunoSEQ multiplex PCR; TCRdb lists only in-frame clones, some missing. The sample carries approximately 190,000 clones, roughly 74% recorded once. Sequencing input: PBMCs. The receptors originated from a woman aged 25 to 39 in good health and CMV-seronegative.

The gene calls are TRBV5-4 and TRBJ2-6; 8 bases are shared with TRBD1. V was pared by 1 base and J by 0 bases, with 6 bases of the junction left unmatched. The CDR3 has 18 amino acids. The germline V gene has CDR1 SGHNT and CDR2 YYREEE (reference sequence). The DNA for the CDR3 is TGTGCCAGCAGCTTGAGGACAGGGTACAGCTCTGGGGCCAACGTCCTGACTTTC. It yields the protein CASSLRTGYSSGANVLTF.

Note on this clone: The junction differs from germline at one of its ends, possibly a read error. This chain links TRBV11-1 with TRBJ2-7; perhaps TRBD1 as D (6 bases). This CDR3 is 16 amino acids long. Germline CDR1 and CDR2: SGHAT and FQDESV (reference sequence). DNA for the CDR3: TGTGCCAGCAGCTTAGGAGGACGTCAGGGGATAGACGAGCAGTCCTTC. This sequence encodes CASSLGGRQGIDEQSF. The full variable domain, completed using reference TRBV11-1 and TRBJ2-7, is EAEVAQSPRYKITEKSQAVAFWCDPISGHATLYWYRQILGQGPELLVQFQDESVVDDSQLPKDRFSAERLKGVDSTLKIQPAELGDSAMYLCASSLGGRQGIDEQSFGPGTRLTVT.

The chain uses TRBV5-6 and TRBJ2-5; 8 bases match TRBD2. This CDR3 is 14 amino acids long. The V gene end was trimmed by 4 bases and the J gene end by 3 bases; junction bases not matched to a gene: 5. Germline V gene lookup returns CDR1 SGHDT and CDR2 YYEEEE. The CDR3 is CASSRAGGEETQYF. DNA for the CDR3: TGTGCCAGCAGCCGCGCGGGGGGCGAAGAGACCCAGTACTTC.

J is TRBJ2-1 and V is TRBV7-2; D unclear. The CDR3 has 16 residues. Per germline, CDR1 SGHTA and CDR2 FQGNSA. V lost 1 base and J lost 2, with 12 bases in between. CDR3 DNA sequence: TGTGCCAGCAGCTTAGATGTACAGCCCCCCTACAATGAGCAGTTCTTC. This translates into CASSLDVQPPYNEQFF.

This chain uses TRBV19 with TRBJ1-5; maybe TRBD1 (5 bases). The V and J ends lost 5 bases and 0 bases respectively, with 11 bases between them. The germline V gene encodes CDR1 LNHDA and CDR2 SQIVND (reference sequence). The CDR3 sequence is 15 residues long. The CDR3 DNA follows: TGTGCCAGTAGTGACAGAAGATATAGCAATCAGCCCCAGCATTTT. This codes for CASSDRRYSNQPQHF.

CDR3: CATSRDTGRGITDTQYF. The CDR3, as DNA: TGTGCCACCAGCAGAGACACAGGGCGAGGGATCACAGATACGCAGTATTTT. The chain carries TRBV15 and TRBJ2-3, with D possibly matching TRBD1 (6 bases). The CDR3 covers 17 residues. Per germline, CDR1 LNHNV and CDR2 YYDKDF (reference sequence). The V and J ends lost 0 bases and 2 bases respectively, with 15 bases between them. Full variable domain (missing parts from reference TRBV15 and TRBJ2-3): DAMVIQNPRYQVTQFGKPVTLSCSQTLNHNVMYWYQQKSSQAPKLLFHYYDKDFNNEADTPDNFQSRRPNTSFCFLDIRSPGLGDTAMYLCATSRDTGRGITDTQYFGPGTRLTVL.

The chain recombines TRBV11-2 with TRBJ1-2, with D hard to call. Germline V gives CDR1 SGHAT, CDR2 FQNNGV. The CDR3 extends over 18 amino acids. The V and J ends lost 5 bases and 4 bases respectively, with 26 bases between them. CDR3 in DNA: TGTGCCAGCAGCCTTATGGAGGGTAGCGGTGGGTTCGTCTATGGCTACACCTTC. Its translation is CASSLMEGSGGFVYGYTF.

The chain is built from TRBV5-4 and TRBJ2-2; D not certain. This CDR3 comprises 13 residues. The germline gives CDR1 SGHNT, CDR2 YYREEE (reference sequence). V lost 4 bases and J lost 4, with 8 bases in between. The CDR3 is CASSPGPTGELFF. CDR3 nucleotide sequence: TGTGCCAGCAGCCCCGGTCCCACCGGGGAGCTGTTTTTT.

The chain links TRBV5-1 to TRBJ2-5; 7 bases are a match to TRBD1. The V gene end was trimmed by 4 bases and the J gene end by 4 bases; junction bases not matched to a gene: 10. There are 15 residues in the CDR3. The germline V gene encodes CDR1 SGHRS and CDR2 YFSETQ. CDR3: CASSLKGAVRETQYF. As DNA, the CDR3 is TGCGCCAGCAGCCTAAAGGGGGCGGTTCGAGAGACCCAGTACTTC.

The chain is built from TRBV19 and TRBJ1-5; D is uncertain. The CDR3 runs to 15 residues. V lost 5 bases and J lost 7, with 18 bases in between. Germline CDR1 LNHDA, CDR2 SQIVND (reference sequence). CDR3 sequence reads: CASSPLEAGGQPQHF. The DNA of the CDR3 is TGTGCCAGTAGTCCCCTAGAGGCCGGCGGGCAGCCCCAGCATTTT. Filled out from reference TRBV19 and TRBJ1-5, the complete variable domain reads DGGITQSPKYLFRKEGQNVTLSCEQNLNHDAMYWYRQDPGQGLRLIYYSQIVNDFQKGDIAEGYSVSREKKESFPLTVTSAQKNPTAFYLCASSPLEAGGQPQHFGDGTRLSIL.

The CDR3 DNA reads as TGTGCCACCACCACTAGTCGACTAGCGGGGGGGCTTGGCGGGGAGCTGTTTTTT. It codes for CATTTSRLAGGLGGELFF. The genes are TRBV27 and TRBJ2-2; 14 bases are a match to TRBD2. CDR3 length: 18 residues. V dropped 10 bases and J dropped 7; count of bases not matched to a gene: 17. Germline V CDR1 and CDR2: MNHEY, SMNVEV (reference sequence).

The chain uses TRBV7-8 and TRBJ2-7, with 10 bases lining up with TRBD1. This CDR3 is built from 14 residues. Per the germline V gene, CDR1 is SGHVS and CDR2 is FQNEAQ. The V segment lost 5 bases and the J segment 2 bases; nucleotides outside the gene matches: 3. CDR3 amino acids: CASSLDRGTYEQYF. The CDR3 nucleotides read TGTGCCAGCAGCCTGGACAGGGGGACCTACGAGCAGTACTTC.

The chain employs TRBV14 and TRBJ2-5, with D possibly TRBD2 on 5 matching bases. The CDR3 is 16 amino acids. Germline V gene lookup returns CDR1 SGHDN and CDR2 FVKESK. The V and J ends lost 3 bases and 0 bases respectively, with 14 bases between them. CDR3 coding DNA: TGTGCCAGCAGCCACAAGGGCAGGAGGTACCAAGAGACCCAGTACTTC. Protein: CASSHKGRRYQETQYF.

This clone was seen just once. The sample carries other DNA sequences with the same CDR3. The chain combines TRBV6-5 with TRBJ1-3, with a tentative D call TRBD1 (6 bases). Germline CDR1 and CDR2: MNHEY and SVGAGI. This CDR3 has 14 residues. Trimming removed 5 bases at V and 2 bases at J, with 10 bases between. As DNA, the CDR3 is TGTGCCAGCAGTAGAACAGGGACTGGAAACACCATATATTTT. Residues: CASSRTGTGNTIYF.

The rearrangement joins TRBV2 to TRBJ1-2, with D unresolved. The CDR3 covers 13 residues. V was cut by 1 base and J by 1 base, with 4 bases left in between. The germline V gene has CDR1 SNHLY and CDR2 FYNNEI. CDR3 loop: CASSEGLNYGYTF. As DNA, the CDR3 is TGTGCCAGCAGTGAAGGTCTTAACTATGGCTACACCTTC.

The V gene is TRBV18, the J gene TRBJ2-2; perhaps TRBD1 as D (6 bases). Trimming took 3 bases from V and 4 from J, leaving 12 bases between them. This CDR3 region has 15 residues. Germline CDR1 is KGHSH and CDR2 is LQKENI. CDR3 sequence (DNA): TGTGCCAGCTCACCGCAGGGGCCGGGCACCGGGGAGCTGTTTTTT. Protein sequence: CASSPQGPGTGELFF.

This clone was counted a few times. This chain uses TRBV2 with TRBJ1-2; 7 positions match TRBD1. Germline CDR1 reads SNHLY; CDR2 reads FYNNEI. The CDR3 is 15 residues long. V lost 7 bases and J lost 3; bases outside the gene matches: 11. The CDR3 is CASNPLFGTDYGYTF. As DNA, the CDR3 is TGTGCCAGCAACCCTCTTTTTGGGACAGACTATGGCTACACCTTC.

The genes are TRBV14 and TRBJ2-5, with 9 bases identical to TRBD1. The CDR3 runs to 15 residues. CDR1 and CDR2 from the germline V gene are SGHDN and FVKESK. The ends lost 6 bases at V and 7 bases at J; junction bases unmatched: 12. The CDR3 region is CASSPQGAFGGTQYF. CDR3 coding DNA: TGTGCCAGCAGTCCACAGGGGGCGTTTGGAGGGACCCAGTACTTC. The variable domain in full, with the rest retrieved from reference TRBV14 and TRBJ2-5, is EAGVTQFPSHSVIEKGQTVTLRCDPISGHDNLYWYRRVMGKEIKFLLHFVKESKQDESGMPNNRFLAERTGGTYSTLKVQPAELEDSGVYFCASSPQGAFGGTQYFGPGTRLLVL.

This clone appeared a few times. V is TRBV19 and J is TRBJ1-5, with D possibly being TRBD1 (5 bases). CDR1 and CDR2 (germline): LNHDA, SQIVND (reference sequence). The V gene lost 4 bases and the J gene lost 9 bases, with 22 bases spanning the gap. The CDR3 totals 16 residues. The CDR3 nucleotides read TGTGCCAGTAGTAGTAATCCCTCAGGGCCCCGGTGGCCCCAGCATTTT. This codes for CASSSNPSGPRWPQHF.

This chain links TRBV25-1 with TRBJ2-7, with a weak D call TRBD1 (5 bases). Germline V gene data show CDR1 as MGHDK and CDR2 as SYGVNS. The V end was cut by 4 bases, the J end by 2 bases, with 12 bases between. CDR3 length: 14 amino acids. The CDR3 sequence is CASSAGHHPYEQYF. CDR3 coding DNA: TGTGCCAGCAGTGCCGGACACCACCCCTACGAGCAGTACTTC.

This clone has just a few counts. The genes are TRBV4-3 and TRBJ2-7; no firm D call. Germline V gives CDR1 LGHNA, CDR2 YSLEER. The ends were cut back, 1 base at V and 0 bases at J, with 13 bases in the middle. The CDR3 covers 16 residues. The chain's CDR3 is CASSQVGPGSSYEQYF. The CDR3 DNA is TGCGCCAGCAGCCAAGTTGGGCCCGGAAGCTCCTACGAGCAGTACTTC.

The chain carries TRBV6-6 and TRBJ1-2, with no clear D. Trimming took off 2 bases at V and 8 bases at J, with 12 bases between the two ends. Germline V gene sequence: CDR1 MNHNY, CDR2 SVGAGI (reference sequence). This CDR3 contains 13 residues. The chain's CDR3 is CASSYGEGWGYTF. In nucleotides, the CDR3 is TGTGCCAGCAGTTACGGCGAGGGTTGGGGCTACACCTTC.

The chain has TRBV7-2 and TRBJ2-2; D uncertain. The CDR3 contains 13 residues. Germline V gives CDR1 SGHTA, CDR2 FQGNSA. CDR3 nucleotides: TGTGCTACCTCGCGACTTCACACCGGGGAGCTGTTTTTT. It translates to CATSRLHTGELFF.